Listed below are T cell receptor beta chains from one sample, sequenced in a study of cytomegalovirus exposure and HLA in healthy donors. Data came from immunoSEQ multiplex PCR; TCRdb stores just in-frame clones and leaves some out. The sample lists roughly 52,000 clones; 88% were seen once. Sequenced: PBMCs. These receptors originate from a woman aged 25-40 years in good health and CMV-seronegative. The CDR3 runs from the conserved cysteine through the conserved F or W. The order of the fields is D gene, J gene, clone size, V gene, CDR3 protein, CDR3 DNA. D genes are given only for firm matches. Clone size is stated in some rows and not others, as once, few, many or a class when expanded.

>-|TRBJ2-7|-|TRBV5-8
CASSLGQLTRYF
TGTGCCAGCAGCTTGGGACAGCTAACTCGGTACTTC
>TRBD2|TRBJ2-7|-|TRBV2
CASSPSGGSSYEQYF
TGTGCCAGCAGCCCTAGCGGGGGTAGCTCCTACGAGCAGTACTTC
>-|TRBJ2-7|once|TRBV6-5
CASSYATGNYEQYF
TGTGCCAGCAGTTACGCAACAGGGAACTACGAGCAGTACTTC
>TRBD1|TRBJ1-5|once|TRBV11-2
CASSSDRGDNQPQHF
TGTGCCAGCAGCTCCGACAGGGGCGACAATCAGCCCCAGCATTTT
>-|TRBJ2-3|-|TRBV15
CATSRDSRGSTDTQYF
TGTGCCACCAGCAGAGACTCCCGGGGTAGCACAGATACGCAGTATTTT
>TRBD2|TRBJ2-1|-|TRBV29-1
CGAGLAGLDNEQFF
TGCGGGGCGGGACTAGCGGGATTGGACAATGAGCAGTTCTTC
>-|TRBJ2-5|medium-sized|TRBV6-5
CASSLTASWEETQYF
TGTGCCAGCAGTCTTACAGCCTCCTGGGAAGAGACCCAGTACTTC
>TRBD1|TRBJ1-2|-|TRBV6-4
CASSGSGTGTNYGYTF
TGTGCCAGCAGTGGCTCCGGGACAGGTACTAACTATGGCTACACCTTC
>TRBD1|TRBJ1-3|-|TRBV7-6
CASSSPEGAVGNTIYF
TGTGCCAGCAGCTCCCCGGAGGGGGCGGTTGGAAACACCATATATTTT
>TRBD2|TRBJ2-7|-|TRBV7-2
CASSRRGSGSSYEQYF
TGTGCCAGCAGCCGTCGTGGGAGCGGGAGCTCCTACGAGCAGTACTTC
>TRBD2|TRBJ2-2|-|TRBV10-1
CASSEVPPLSGRTTGELFF
TGCGCCAGCAGTGAGGTCCCACCACTAAGCGGGAGGACCACCGGGGAGCTGTTTTTT
>-|TRBJ2-2|-|TRBV15
CATSRPRGEVTGELFF
TGTGCCACCAGCAGACCTAGGGGTGAGGTCACCGGGGAGCTGTTTTTT
>-|TRBJ1-1|few|TRBV18
CASSTNRDTEAFF
TGTGCCAGCTCAACAAACAGGGACACTGAAGCTTTCTTT
>TRBD2|TRBJ2-3|-|TRBV7-6
CASSFFARGVGTDTQYF
TGTGCCAGCAGCTTTTTCGCCCGGGGGGTGGGCACAGATACGCAGTATTTT
>-|TRBJ2-5|-|TRBV2
CASLRETQETQYF
TGTGCCAGCTTACGGGAGACCCAAGAGACCCAGTACTTC
>-|TRBJ1-2|-|TRBV19
CASNTPRTAANYGYTF
TGTGCCAGTAATACCCCCCGGACAGCAGCTAACTATGGCTACACCTTC
>-|TRBJ2-3|-|TRBV7-2
CASSLGGQPDTQYF
TGTGCCAGCAGCTTGGGGGGGCAGCCAGATACGCAGTATTTT
>TRBD1|TRBJ1-1|-|TRBV28
CASRQGEEGTEAFF
TGTGCCAGCAGGCAGGGGGAGGAGGGCACTGAAGCTTTCTTT
>-|TRBJ2-5|-|TRBV10-2
CASSLAQQETQYF
TGCGCCAGCAGCTTGGCACAGCAAGAGACCCAGTACTTC
>-|TRBJ2-5|-|TRBV9
CASSASVWETQYF
TGTGCCAGCAGCGCCTCGGTATGGGAGACCCAGTACTTC
>TRBD1|TRBJ1-2|once|TRBV5-1
CASSLGQGGYGYTF
TGCGCCAGCAGCTTGGGACAGGGGGGCTATGGCTACACCTTC
>-|TRBJ1-1|-|TRBV28
CASSLGHNTEAFF
TGTGCCAGCAGTTTGGGACATAACACTGAAGCTTTCTTT
>TRBD2|TRBJ2-1|-|TRBV6-5
CASSPGLAGHNEQFF
TGTGCCAGCAGTCCGGGACTAGCGGGACACAATGAGCAGTTCTTC
>TRBD1|TRBJ1-1|-|TRBV6-5
CASSSDRDTEAFF
TGTGCCAGCAGTTCTGACAGGGACACTGAAGCTTTCTTT
>TRBD1|TRBJ1-1|-|TRBV5-1
CASSVGQGSTPEAFF
TGCGCCAGCAGCGTAGGACAGGGAAGTACCCCTGAAGCTTTCTTT
>TRBD2|TRBJ2-3|-|TRBV5-1
CASSRLAGGMADTQYF
TGCGCCAGCAGCCGTTTAGCGGGAGGGATGGCAGATACGCAGTATTTT
>TRBD1|TRBJ2-1|-|TRBV27
CASSVRRRQGFNEQFF
TGTGCCAGCAGTGTACGTAGGAGACAGGGGTTCAATGAGCAGTTCTTC
>-|TRBJ2-1|-|TRBV10-1
CASSEGARDEQFF
TGCGCCAGCAGTGAGGGGGCTAGGGATGAGCAGTTCTTC
>TRBD1|TRBJ2-7|-|TRBV5-1
CASSYRDRESYEQYF
TGCGCCAGCAGCTACCGGGACAGGGAGTCCTACGAGCAGTACTTC
>TRBD2|TRBJ2-1|once|TRBV27
CASSFQREAGSNEQFF
TGTGCCAGCAGTTTCCAGCGGGAGGCTGGGAGCAATGAGCAGTTCTTC
>-|TRBJ1-5|once|TRBV28
CASSPVGQASNQPQHF
TGTGCCAGCAGCCCGGTGGGACAAGCTAGCAATCAGCCCCAGCATTTT
>-|TRBJ2-1|-|TRBV5-6
CASSLELADEQFF
TGTGCCAGCAGCTTAGAACTAGCCGATGAGCAGTTCTTC
>TRBD2|TRBJ2-1|-|TRBV7-3
CASSPIAGGPYNEQFF
TGTGCCAGCAGCCCCATAGCGGGAGGGCCGTACAATGAGCAGTTCTTC
>TRBD2|TRBJ2-7|-|TRBV7-8
CASSLRRRGVPPEQYF
TGTGCCAGCAGCTTAAGGAGGCGGGGGGTCCCTCCCGAGCAGTACTTC
>TRBD2|TRBJ2-5|few|TRBV5-4
CASSPWTRQETQYF
TGTGCCAGCAGCCCCTGGACTAGGCAAGAGACCCAGTACTTC
>-|TRBJ1-5|-|TRBV28
CASSPRGGSVGQPQHF
TGTGCCAGCAGTCCCCGGGGGGGTTCCGTGGGTCAGCCCCAGCATTTT
>TRBD2|TRBJ2-1|-|TRBV28
CASRGVAGGVNEQFF
TGTGCCAGTCGAGGGGTAGCGGGAGGTGTCAATGAGCAGTTCTTC
>TRBD2|TRBJ2-4|-|TRBV7-2
CASSGPARTSDIQYF
TGTGCCAGCAGCGGACCCGCACGGACTAGCGACATTCAGTACTTC
>-|TRBJ1-1|-|TRBV11-2
CASSAHLNTEAFF
TGTGCCAGCAGCGCCCACTTGAACACTGAAGCTTTCTTT
>-|TRBJ2-1|once|TRBV6-5
CASRTWDTTYNEQFF
TGTGCCAGCAGAACCTGGGACACGACTTACAATGAGCAGTTCTTC
>TRBD2|TRBJ2-7|-|TRBV6-5
CASSVAGGYEQYF
TGTGCCAGCAGCGTAGCGGGAGGTTACGAGCAGTACTTC
>TRBD2|TRBJ2-7|-|TRBV28
CATSSGTYEQYF
TGTGCCACCTCTAGCGGCACCTACGAGCAGTACTTC
>TRBD1|TRBJ2-7|-|TRBV2
CASSSGQGYRGDEQYF
TGTGCCAGCAGTTCGGGACAGGGCTATCGAGGGGACGAGCAGTACTTC
>TRBD2|TRBJ2-1|-|TRBV7-6
CASSLAGVYGEQFF
TGTGCCAGCTCCCTAGCGGGAGTATACGGTGAGCAGTTCTTC
>-|TRBJ2-7|-|TRBV27
CASGREYEQYF
TGTGCCAGCGGGAGAGAATACGAGCAGTACTTC
>-|TRBJ1-1|-|TRBV6-4
CASSDSLTGPAFF
TGTGCCAGCAGTGACTCGTTAACAGGGCCGGCTTTCTTT
>TRBD2|TRBJ2-7|-|TRBV5-5
CASSSTLAGPSYEQYF
TGTGCCAGCAGCTCGACACTAGCGGGACCTTCCTACGAGCAGTACTTC